The next 10 T cell receptor beta chains were all read from a single sample in a study of T cells in Graves' hyperthyroidism and ophthalmopathy. Regions amplified from RNA transcripts were the TCR beta CDR3 regions. Primed by the HTBI set, a first-round RT-PCR was run on the TCR CDR3. TCRdb re-derived calls from the multiplex PCR reads in MiXCR, one entry per CDR3 protein. The sample lists over 550,000 distinct CDR3 sequences; 16% were seen once. Sequenced: blood. These receptors all stem from a woman between 18 and 29 years old with Graves' hyperthyroidism.

About this clonotype itself: Sequence at one end of the junction differs from germline and may be a read error. The chain recombines TRBV11-3 with TRBJ1-6; D ambiguous. This CDR3 is built from 15 residues. Per germline, CDR1 SGHNT and CDR2 YENEEA. The CDR3 DNA sequence: TGCGCCAGCAGCCAAGAAGTAACAGCGAATTCACCCCTCCACTTT. Translated, it gives CASSQEVTANSPLHF. Full variable domain (rest looked up from reference TRBV11-3 and TRBJ1-6): EAGVVQSPRYKIIEKKQPVAFWCNPISGHNTLYWYLQNLGQGPELLIRYENEEAVDDSQLPKDRFSAERLKGVDSTLKIQPAELGDSAVYLCASSQEVTANSPLHFGNGTRLTVT.

This clonotype was seen repeatedly, ten times or more. The gene calls are TRBV6-1 and TRBJ1-1, with 8 bases aligning to TRBD1. After removal of 5 bases from V and 6 bases from J, the junction contained 11 bases not matched to a gene. The CDR3 has 15 amino acids. The germline V gene has CDR1 MNHNS and CDR2 SASEGT. DNA for the CDR3: TGTGCCAGCAGTCCCCCGACAGGGGCGGGGTCTGAAGCTTTCTTT. It encodes CASSPPTGAGSEAFF.

The chain links TRBV5-1 to TRBJ2-5; D is undetermined. V lost 5 bases and J lost 2, with 10 bases in between. The germline V gene has CDR1 SGHRS and CDR2 YFSETQ. The CDR3 runs to 13 residues. CDR3 nucleotide sequence: TGCGCCAGCAGTTGGGAATCTCAAGAGACCCAGTACTTC. Protein: CASSWESQETQYF.

This clonotype was seen a few times. The chain has TRBV20-1 and TRBJ2-3, with D possibly being TRBD2 (5 bases). This CDR3 has 17 amino acids. Germline values: CDR1 DFQATT, CDR2 SNEGSKA (reference sequence). Between the trimmed V and J ends, which lost 8 bases and 0 bases, there was a span of 24 bases. This CDR3 is CSPQFRDPRPSTDTQYF. The CDR3, as DNA: TGCAGTCCCCAGTTCCGGGATCCAAGACCTAGCACAGATACGCAGTATTTT.

The chain is built from TRBV11-2 and TRBJ2-1; 12 bases map to TRBD2. Germline-derived CDR1 and CDR2 are SGHAT and FQNNGV. V lost 4 bases and J lost 3; bases outside the gene matches: 7. The CDR3 loop spans 17 amino acids. The CDR3 region is CASSSRTSGIHYNEQFF. The CDR3, as DNA: TGTGCCAGCAGCTCGCGGACTAGCGGGATACACTACAATGAGCAGTTCTTC. Full variable domain (missing parts from reference TRBV11-2 and TRBJ2-1): EAGVAQSPRYKIIEKRQSVAFWCNPISGHATLYWYQQILGQGPKLLIQFQNNGVVDDSQLPKDRFSAERLKGVDSTLKIQPAKLEDSAVYLCASSSRTSGIHYNEQFFGPGTRLTVL.

The rearrangement uses TRBV14 and TRBJ1-1; 9 bases line up with TRBD1. Germline CDR1 and CDR2: SGHDN and FVKESK. This CDR3 has 16 amino acids. J gave up 6 bases and V 2 bases, and 10 bases lay outside the gene matches. The CDR3 DNA reads as TGTGCCAGCAGCCAACTAATTACAGGGGGCTTTCCTGAAGCTTTCTTT. It translates to CASSQLITGGFPEAFF.

This clonotype was seen more than once but under ten times. The chain joins TRBV7-2 to TRBJ1-1; a possible D gene is TRBD1 (5 bases). Germline values: CDR1 SGHTA, CDR2 FQGNSA. CDR3 length: 16 residues. The V and J ends lost 4 bases and 0 bases respectively, with 15 bases between them. The CDR3 protein is CASSYYSGHLNTEAFF. DNA for the CDR3: TGTGCCAGCAGCTACTATTCAGGACACCTGAACACTGAAGCTTTCTTT.

This clonotype was observed at least ten times. This chain uses TRBV11-2 with TRBJ2-2, with TRBD1 matching over 8 bases. The CDR3 consists of 18 residues. Germline CDR1 and CDR2: SGHAT and FQNNGV. The V segment lost 5 bases and the J segment 4 bases; nucleotides outside the gene matches: 15. CDR3 residues: CASSRGQGTRLVTGELFF. Written as DNA, the CDR3 is TGTGCCAGCAGCCGAGGACAGGGCACCCGCCTTGTCACCGGGGAGCTGTTTTTT.

This clonotype was counted many times. The gene calls are TRBV28 and TRBJ1-2; D uncertain. This CDR3 spans 15 amino acids. V lost 2 bases to trimming and J lost 2 bases, with 12 bases between them. Germline CDR1 MDHEN, CDR2 SYDVKM. The CDR3 nucleotides are TGTGCCAGCAGTTTAACCCCCGGCAACAACTATGGCTACACCTTC. Amino acid sequence: CASSLTPGNNYGYTF.

This clonotype has a count of ten or more. The rearrangement links TRBV6-2 or TRBV6-3 to TRBJ2-4; D may be TRBD1 (8 bases). V was pared by 2 bases and J by 8 bases, with 13 bases between. Germline assignment: CDR1 MNHEY and CDR2 SVGEGT. The CDR3 totals 14 residues. DNA for the CDR3: TGTGCCAGCAGTTACCGGACAGGGAGGGACATTCAGTACTTC. Its protein is CASSYRTGRDIQYF.